Reported below is one TCR beta chain. Its specific antigen is unknown. There are no base qualities to consult, and no much larger clone falls within one base. The record originates from a study of cytomegalovirus exposure and HLA in healthy donors (dated by TCRdb to 2016 to 2017). About the investigation overall: An earlier analysis of 587 of the donors reported 250 to 350 Gb of sequence data and around 110 million unique TCR beta sequences obtained from 150 million to 200 million T cells. The T cell repertoires of some 700 subjects were profiled by immunosequencing and related to cytomegalovirus serostatus. All discovery cohort repertoires had been generated on a single sequencing platform. Typing coverage differed by locus: A, B, C, DRB1 and DQB1 were typed in about 629-640 donors, DQA1 in 500 to 550, DPA1 in roughly 590, and DPB1 in approximately 450. In a later analysis, previously published TCR beta repertoires from about 670 donors were re-analyzed and high-resolution HLA genotyping was added so that TCR occurrence patterns could be studied. Donor age, sex, ethnicity and CMV serostatus were collected together with the repertoire data. An earlier analysis of nearly 600 of the donors applied high-throughput TCR beta sequencing to assess whether each TCR beta V gene segment acted as functional or pseudogenic. Besides the first cohort of around 700 subjects, a separate validation cohort made up of over 95 different subjects was used. Rather than using new phenotypic data, the later analysis identified candidate immune exposures from TCR beta sequences and from how often those sequences occurred across donors. The genetic ancestry cluster associated with self-reported Caucasian donors included around 76% of the 398 genotyped donors. Because of strong linkage in the cohort, roughly five DR-DQ haplotypes were treated as single units for association and clustering. Across 398 genotyped donors of the cohort, an average of roughly 250,000 unique TCR beta nucleotide sequences per donor were sequenced, and 15% to 20% of those sequences were non-productive. In a later genetic analysis, genome-wide SNP genotypes for about 55% of the roughly 670 donors were used, and that subset was treated as a discovery cohort. Class I and class II HLA loci were covered by the typing at four-digit resolution. An early release covering roughly 640 HLA-typed donors comprised about 300 gigabases of sequencing data and around 80 million unique TCR sequences. High-throughput TCR immunosequencing, statistical association of individual TCRs with disease status, and machine learning were combined to predict cytomegalovirus infection status. The study aimed to test whether signatures of past pathogen exposure could be identified by cataloging public T cell receptors. Overall results and qualifications from the work: The study gave a list of 150 to 200 TCR beta chains associated with cytomegalovirus. Because HLA typing was missing for some donors at each locus, association tests included only the typed subset. An earlier analysis of several hundred of the donors showed that most TCR beta V segments appeared in productive rearrangements either about 87% or about 30% of the time, which broadly matched IMGT annotations. In a later genetic analysis, fewer N-insertions in productive TCRs were reported among donors in an Asian-associated ancestry cluster than the roughly 700-donor mean. CMV serostatus was the only immune exposure information available for the cohort. A later analysis found that HLA-associated TCR beta chains were more clonally expanded and had lower generation probabilities than equally common non-associated chains. Most TCR sequences were seen in very few donors, while some public TCRs were found in many individuals. Sequencing depth was assumed to be roughly uniform across donors in the presence/absence analyses, though that assumption may not hold. Only TCR beta chains were sequenced in this cohort, and the absence of alpha or paired-chain data limited detectable features. When HLA alleles, especially DR and DQ, strongly co-occurred, attributing TCR associations to individual alleles was difficult. A further reported finding was that TCR beta sequences accurately predicted the HLA-A and HLA-B alleles for most subjects in the first cohort. In a later analysis, TCR association rates were found to vary across HLA loci, with the most associated TCRs seen for DRB1 alleles and the fewest for HLA-C alleles. According to a later analysis, most CMV-associated TCR beta chains appeared to be HLA-restricted, and the HLA associations seemed to be driven largely by CMV exposure. In both the original and validation cohorts, the classifier was reported to diagnose cytomegalovirus status with high specificity and sensitivity. Some 16 rarely observed V segments, including chromosome 9 orphons, were excluded from the earlier analysis of several hundred of the donors because counts were too low. The authors suggested that the approach could potentially be generalized to other disease states and immunological phenotypes. The sequencing pipeline was judged likely to have produced a cluster of highly shared sequence variants as a technical artifact. Correlated functional status among segregating V segments might be attributable to linkage disequilibrium, but an unknown experimental factor could not be ruled out. The 87-base-pair reads could not distinguish some IMGT-functional V segments, including TRBV6-2 and TRBV6-3, so those segments were excluded. An association between a missense DCLRE1C variant and V-gene and J-gene trimming of TCR beta chains was found in a later genetic analysis and replicated in an independent cohort. In a later analysis, several top co-occurrence clusters were reported to appear linked to parvovirus B19, influenza, CMV and Epstein-Barr virus. A later analysis associated some 17,000 TCR beta sequences with specific HLA alleles at a false discovery rate of 0.05. In vitro tests confirmed that a few of the cytomegalovirus-associated TCR beta chains recognize cytomegalovirus antigens.

The trim is 0 bases for V and 10 bases for J, with a gap of 7 bases between the germline ends. Spanning cysteine to phenylalanine, the CDR3 consists of 13 amino acids. CDR3 DNA only is kept here, 39 bases in frame from base 1. The germline V gene (reference sequence) sets CDR1 to SEHNR and CDR2 to FQNEAQ. The cohort was made up of under 800 healthy bone marrow donors. All cohort members were sampled while nominally healthy, although unrecorded immune exposures were likely present. The donor tested CMV seropositive and was one of the 289 seropositive cohort members. Each donor provided a peripheral blood sample, and peripheral blood mononuclear cells were used for TCR beta sequencing. Genomic DNA was extracted from the blood cell samples with the Qiagen DNeasy Blood Extraction Kit. Library preparation was by the immunoSEQ multiplex PCR assay. For the multiplex PCR, a mixture combining 60 forward primers for TCR Vbeta segments and 13 reverse primers for TCR Jbeta segments was used. The CDR3 region of rearranged TCR beta genes was amplified from genomic DNA by a multiplex PCR assay. The amplified TCR beta libraries were sequenced on the Illumina HiSeq System as 87-base-pair reads. The original pipeline was this. Across the 700 or so repertoires, a later analysis counted tens of millions of unique TCR beta chains, around 10 million of which were shared by at least two donors. Raw reads were error-corrected and collapsed into unique sequences with a nearest-neighbor algorithm that merged closely related sequences to remove PCR and sequencing errors. To assign V, D and J gene segments, CDR3 sequences were aligned to IMGT reference sequences. For a sequence to be retained, a match of at least six nucleotides was required to both a V gene segment and a J gene segment. A rearrangement counted as productive if the CDR3 had no stop codons and remained in frame with V and J, and every other rearrangement counted as non-productive. CDR3 was defined by IMGT convention, running from the second conserved V-encoded cysteine to the conserved J-encoded phenylalanine. In an earlier analysis of around 640 of the donors, sequences lacking an unambiguous match to a single V gene segment were excluded. In an earlier analysis of approximately 590 of the donors, V segments were called functional above 56.7% productive rearrangements and were called segregating when the between-donor standard deviation exceeded 5%. A statistical classification framework was developed to diagnose cytomegalovirus status using the catalog of TCR beta chain sequences. A later analysis assigned V and J genes by comparing TCR nucleotide sequences with IMGT/GENE-DB human TR gene sequences. Using the TCRdist pipeline, a later analysis assigned CDR3 sequences along with most-parsimonious VDJ recombination scenarios. In a later analysis, each TCR beta chain was defined by its CDR3 amino acid sequence together with its V-gene family, and reads without a unique V-gene family were excluded. In a later analysis, 450 to 600 highly shared, low-generation-probability nucleotide sequences were removed to address suspected cross-contamination and a sequencing artifact. In a later analysis, a clonal expansion index for each public chain was calculated from normalized within-repertoire ranks of inferred template counts. In a later analysis, generation probabilities were computed with a VDJ recombination model fitted to out-of-frame rearrangements, and the resulting probabilities were checked against IGoR. In a later analysis, TCR-TCR, TCR-HLA and TCR-CMV co-occurrence was scored with hypergeometric tests, and a repertoire-size bias correction was applied to TCR pairs. To estimate false discovery rates, a later analysis permuted the HLA or CMV assignments 20 times. In a later analysis, co-occurring TCRs were grouped using DBSCAN, with TCRdist sequence similarity added in when clustering inside HLA-allele-positive subsets. Co-occurrence clustering excluded repertoires with fewer than 30,000 or more than 120,000 public chains, plus five with anomalous nucleotide sharing. Entries here come from immuneACCESS through TCRdb and include only in-frame sequences with V and J called. Some clones fail to appear in such tables; in the studies checked, an unresolved V gene covers under half of the shortfall, and the cause of the remainder is unknown. The V and J calls and the clone size are those of that table, but D and trimming were determined from the DNA. The sample contains more than 90,000 clones, over 60% of them found a single time. 4.8% of the sample lies in the top ten.

The sequenced sample was PBMCs. This sequence originates from a man younger than 40 in good health and CMV-seropositive. The chain links TRBV7-9 with TRBJ1-6; the D gene cannot be resolved reliably. The CDR3 loop reads CASSLAQESPLHF. Read as DNA, the sequence is TGTGCCAGCAGCTTAGCGCAGGAATCACCCCTCCACTTT.